Each of the 3 T cell receptor beta chains below was sequenced from the same sample in a study of identical twins. TCRdb analysed the 5' RACE reads with MiXCR anew, one entry per CDR3 protein. This sample has hundreds of thousands of distinct CDR3 sequences, with 15% to 20% found just once. The same data also went into a second study, on T cells expressing NK-cell markers.

Specimen: PBMCs. Receptors were obtained from a woman between 18 and 29 years old in good health.

The V and J genes are TRBV6-1 and TRBJ2-1; weak D call: TRBD2 (5 bases). Germline lookup yields CDR1 MNHNS and CDR2 SASEGT. This CDR3 has 13 amino acids. Trimming took 6 bases from V and 8 from J, leaving 14 bases between them. The CDR3 region has the DNA TGTGCCAGCAGGTTCGGGGTCCGACATGAGCAGTTCTTC. Its protein product is CASRFGVRHEQFF.

The chain has TRBV15 and TRBJ2-3, with D unresolved. Trimming stripped 3 bases from V and 4 bases from J, with 11 bases between. CDR3 length: 14 residues. Per germline, CDR1 LNHNV and CDR2 YYDKDF (reference sequence). CDR3 DNA sequence: TGTGCCACCAGCAGCGCCCGAGGCTCAGATACGCAGTATTTT. Its translation is CATSSARGSDTQYF.

V is TRBV18 and J is TRBJ2-7, with D tentatively TRBD1 (6 bases). This CDR3 comprises 15 residues. V was trimmed by 6 bases and J by 5 bases, leaving 20 bases between them. The germline CDR1 and CDR2 sequences are KGHSH and LQKENI. CDR3 in amino acids: CASSHRTARRHEQYF. DNA of the CDR3: TGTGCCAGCTCCCACCGGACAGCTCGTCGCCACGAGCAGTACTTC.